The rows below give T cell receptor beta chains drawn from one sample of a study of technical replicates of blood from four donors. The method was immunoSEQ multiplex PCR; TCRdb's version includes in-frame clones alone and lacks a portion of them. The data contain 80,000 to 95,000 clones, 94% of them singletons. The sequenced sample was T cells isolated from PBMCs. Source of these receptors: a human donor in good health. CDR3s include the opening cysteine and the closing phenylalanine or tryptophan. D genes are given only for firm matches. Part of the rows lack a size; the others show once, few, many or a class for expanded clones.

J | V | size | D | CDR3 | DNA
TRBJ2-4 | TRBV7-8 | - | TRBD1 | CASSLGGTGTLKNIQYF | TGTGCCAGCAGCTTAGGTGGGACAGGGACTCTCAAAAACATTCAGTACTTC
TRBJ1-6 | TRBV11-2 | - | - | CASSLDIRSPLHF | TGTGCCAGCAGCTTAGATATTCGTTCACCCCTCCACTTT
TRBJ1-1 | TRBV9 | once | - | CASSADLSMNTEAFF | TGTGCCAGCAGCGCAGATCTCTCCATGAACACTGAAGCTTTCTTT
TRBJ2-1 | TRBV4-1 | - | - | CASSQSGSYNEQFF | TGCGCCAGCAGCCAGAGCGGTTCCTACAATGAGCAGTTCTTC
TRBJ2-1 | TRBV29-1 | - | - | CSSRGDSRPYNEQFF | TGCAGCTCGAGGGGGGACAGCAGGCCCTACAATGAGCAGTTCTTC
TRBJ2-1 | TRBV6-5 | - | TRBD2 | CASKREGVYNEQFF | TGTGCCAGCAAGCGGGAGGGGGTGTACAATGAGCAGTTCTTC
TRBJ1-1 | TRBV27 | - | TRBD1 | CASSAGTGGAESFF | TGTGCCAGCAGTGCCGGGACAGGGGGCGCCGAGTCTTTCTTT
TRBJ1-6 | TRBV27 | - | - | CASNIFGLWNSPLHF | TGTGCCAGCAACATTTTCGGACTGTGGAATTCACCCCTCCACTTT
TRBJ2-2 | TRBV7-2 | - | TRBD2 | CASRLFSGANTGELFF | TGTGCCAGCAGATTATTTAGCGGGGCGAACACCGGGGAGCTGTTTTTT
TRBJ2-7 | TRBV4-2 | once | TRBD1 | CASSQETGGLDEQYF | TGTGCCAGCAGCCAAGAGACAGGGGGCCTCGACGAGCAGTACTTC
TRBJ2-7 | TRBV14 | - | TRBD1 | CASSPPGTGVVGQYF | TGTGCCAGCAGCCCTCCCGGGACAGGCGTAGTTGGGCAGTACTTC
TRBJ2-7 | TRBV5-1 | - | - | CASSLFDSSDYEQYF | TGCGCCAGCAGCTTATTCGACAGCTCCGACTACGAGCAGTACTTC
TRBJ1-5 | TRBV10-2 | - | - | CASSGLLDRWNSNQPQHF | TGCGCCAGCAGCGGCCTTCTAGACAGGTGGAATTCCAATCAGCCCCAGCATTTT
TRBJ2-7 | TRBV7-6 | - | - | CASSLATQPASSYEQYF | TGTGCCAGCAGCTTAGCTACTCAACCCGCGAGCTCCTACGAGCAGTACTTC
TRBJ1-5 | TRBV6-1 | - | - | CASSEAHMRQPQHF | TGTGCCAGCAGTGAAGCGCATATGCGGCAGCCCCAGCATTTT
TRBJ2-1 | TRBV27 | - | - | CASSLSIEGRYNEQFF | TGTGCCAGCAGTTTATCGATCGAGGGGAGGTACAATGAGCAGTTCTTC
TRBJ1-2 | TRBV25-1 | - | TRBD1 | CASSVPGTGGGYGYTF | TGTGCCAGCAGTGTGCCCGGGACAGGGGGAGGCTATGGCTACACCTTC
TRBJ1-2 | TRBV15 | - | TRBD1 | CATSREGGTGRVYGYTF | TGTGCCACCAGCAGAGAAGGGGGGACAGGACGAGTTTATGGCTACACCTTC
TRBJ1-4 | TRBV28 | - | TRBD1 | CASSGTGNRKLFF | TGTGCCAGCAGTGGGACAGGGAACCGAAAACTGTTTTTT
TRBJ2-1 | TRBV12-5 | once | - | CASGYHRAVKQFF | TGTGCTAGTGGTTACCACAGGGCCGTAAAGCAGTTCTTC
TRBJ2-5 | TRBV29-1 | - | TRBD1 | CSAHDNRDRQETQYF | TGCAGCGCCCATGACAATCGGGACAGGCAAGAGACCCAGTACTTC
TRBJ1-5 | TRBV5-5 | - | - | CASSRTGYDSNQPQHF | TGTGCCAGCAGCCGAACCGGGTACGATAGCAATCAGCCCCAGCATTTT
TRBJ1-1 | TRBV4-1 | once | - | CASSQVLLNTEAFF | TGCGCCAGCAGCCAAGTTCTTTTGAACACTGAAGCTTTCTTT
TRBJ2-3 | TRBV2 | - | - | CASSEVGSTDTQYF | TGTGCCAGCAGTGAAGTCGGTAGTACAGATACGCAGTATTTT
TRBJ2-7 | TRBV7-9 | - | - | CASSRNKYEQYF | TGTGCCAGCAGCCGAAACAAGTACGAGCAGTACTTC
TRBJ2-7 | TRBV28 | - | TRBD2 | CASSFRSGTSGDEQYF | TGTGCCAGCAGTTTCCGTTCTGGGACTAGCGGGGACGAGCAGTACTTC
TRBJ1-2 | TRBV7-9 | once | - | CASSFEVDYGYTF | TGTGCCAGCAGCTTCGAGGTTGACTATGGCTACACCTTC
TRBJ2-7 | TRBV30 | - | - | CAWSGSGTSSYEQYF | TGTGCCTGGAGTGGGTCTGGGACATCGTCCTACGAGCAGTACTTC
TRBJ1-5 | TRBV6-5 | - | TRBD1 | CASSQDRVQPQHF | TGTGCCAGCAGTCAGGACAGGGTCCAGCCCCAGCATTTT
TRBJ2-7 | TRBV4-1 | - | - | CASSQEAAGYEQYF | TGCGCCAGCAGCCAAGAGGCGGCGGGCTACGAGCAGTACTTC
TRBJ1-2 | TRBV10-3 | - | TRBD1 | CAMFGTGNGYTF | TGTGCCATGTTCGGGACAGGGAATGGCTACACCTTC
TRBJ2-7 | TRBV5-1 | - | - | CASSLEGTRIYEQYF | TGCGCCAGCAGCTTGGAAGGGACAAGGATCTACGAGCAGTACTTC
TRBJ2-7 | TRBV6-5 | - | TRBD2 | CASGLGGTYYEQYF | TGTGCCAGCGGGCTCGGGGGGACCTACTACGAGCAGTACTTC
TRBJ2-2 | TRBV6-5 | - | - | CASSYSYNAGELFF | TGTGCCAGCAGTTACTCTTACAACGCCGGGGAGCTGTTTTTT
TRBJ2-5 | TRBV5-1 | - | TRBD1 | CASSRGQGLFGETQYF | TGCGCCAGCAGCCGAGGACAGGGGTTGTTTGGGGAGACCCAGTACTTC